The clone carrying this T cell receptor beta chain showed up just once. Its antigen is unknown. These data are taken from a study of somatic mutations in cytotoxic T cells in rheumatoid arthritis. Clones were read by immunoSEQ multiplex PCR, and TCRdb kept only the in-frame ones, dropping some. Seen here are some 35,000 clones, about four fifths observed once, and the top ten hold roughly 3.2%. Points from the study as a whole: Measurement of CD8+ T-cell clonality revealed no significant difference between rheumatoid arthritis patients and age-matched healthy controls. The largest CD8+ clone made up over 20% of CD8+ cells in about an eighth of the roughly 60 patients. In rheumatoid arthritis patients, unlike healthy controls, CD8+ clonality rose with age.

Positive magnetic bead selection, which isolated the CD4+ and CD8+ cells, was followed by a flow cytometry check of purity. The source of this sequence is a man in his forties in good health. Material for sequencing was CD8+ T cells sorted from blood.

The CDR3 bases are TGTGCCAGCAGCTTTCAACTAGCGGAGAGCTCCTACGAGCAGTACTTC. Translated, it gives CASSFQLAESSYEQYF. The chain uses TRBV28 and TRBJ2-7, with 8 positions matching TRBD2. Germline CDR1 is MDHEN and CDR2 is SYDVKM. The CDR3 extends over 16 amino acids. Trimming at V came to 6 bases and at J to 0 bases, leaving 10 bases not matched to a gene.